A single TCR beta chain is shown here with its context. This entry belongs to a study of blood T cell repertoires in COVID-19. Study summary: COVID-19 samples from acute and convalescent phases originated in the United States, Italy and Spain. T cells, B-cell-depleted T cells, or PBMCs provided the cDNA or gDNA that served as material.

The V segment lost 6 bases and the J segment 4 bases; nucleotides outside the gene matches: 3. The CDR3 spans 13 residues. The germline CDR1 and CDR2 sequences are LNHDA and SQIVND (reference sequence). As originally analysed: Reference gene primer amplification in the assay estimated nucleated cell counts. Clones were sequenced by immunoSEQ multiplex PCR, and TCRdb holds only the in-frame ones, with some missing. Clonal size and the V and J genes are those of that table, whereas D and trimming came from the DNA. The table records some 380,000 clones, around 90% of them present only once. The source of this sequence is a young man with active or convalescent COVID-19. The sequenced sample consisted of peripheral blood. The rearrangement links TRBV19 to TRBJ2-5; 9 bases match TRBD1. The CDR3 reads CASRQGAVETQYF. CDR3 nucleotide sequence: TGTGCCAGTAGACAGGGGGCCGTAGAGACCCAGTACTTC.